Here is one TCR beta chain with its context. The data derive from a study of blood T cell repertoires in COVID-19. Study details: Sites in the United States, Italy and Spain provided acute and convalescent COVID-19 samples.

Seattle enrolled patients during active infection and tracked them longitudinally. Authors' processing steps: Scientists estimated how many nucleated cells there were by amplifying reference gene primers. The repertoire was sequenced with immunoSEQ multiplex PCR; TCRdb's copy has only in-frame clones and lacks some. For V, J and clone size, that table is used; D and trimming come from the DNA. The sample shows about 150,000 clones, over 75% of them seen only once. CDR3 length: 21 amino acids. Looked up from germline, CDR1 is KGHSH and CDR2 is LQKENI. V was trimmed by 3 bases and J by 4 bases, leaving 28 bases between them.

The TCR was taken from a man aged 60 to 69 with COVID-19, enrolled during active disease. This chain uses TRBV18 with TRBJ2-6; D is ambiguous. Material for sequencing was peripheral blood. CDR3 bases: TGTGCCAGCTCACCCCCCACGGGTATAAGTGGCCGGCAAACGGGGGCCAACGTCCTGACTTTC. It translates to CASSPPTGISGRQTGANVLTF. Full variable domain (outside the CDR3, taken from reference TRBV18 and TRBJ2-6): NAGVMQNPRHLVRRRGQEARLRCSPMKGHSHVYWYRQLPEEGLKFMVYLQKENIIDESGMPKERFSAEFPKEGPSILRIQQVVRGDSAAYFCASSPPTGISGRQTGANVLTFGAGSRLTVL.